The clone carrying this T cell receptor (beta chain) was counted between two and nine times. Its antigen is still unknown. The sample originates from a study of T cell responses to AZD1222 COVID-19 vaccine. Study-level results: The donors showed a predominance of white British ancestry and of females, with possible underestimation of clonal diversity.

Germline CDR1 reads LGHNT; CDR2 reads FRNRAP. Trimming stripped 3 bases from V and 0 bases from J, with 10 bases between. The CDR3 is made up of 15 amino acids. Clones were read by immunoSEQ multiplex PCR, and TCRdb kept only the in-frame ones, dropping some. The table records roughly 150,000 clones, approximately 84% of them present only once. The clonotype was recovered from an adult in good health. The V call is TRBV12-5, the J call TRBJ2-3, with a possible D match to TRBD1 (6 bases). Material: peripheral blood, obtained on day 0 of AZD1222 vaccination. This chain's CDR3 is CASGLSGASTDTQYF. CDR3 DNA sequence: TGTGCTAGTGGTTTATCAGGGGCTAGCACAGATACGCAGTATTTT.